The 6 T cell receptor beta chains in this list originate from one sample, sequenced in a study of T cells expressing NK-cell markers. TCRdb re-called the 5' RACE reads and catalogs CDR3 proteins one per entry, DNA excluded. With fewer than 400,000 distinct CDR3 sequences in the sample, the ten largest clones hold around 5%. The sample consisted of blood T cells: a sorted CD56 or NKG2C T cell subset, CD4+ or CD8+ T cells, or bulk PBMC T cells (not recorded which). These receptors were obtained from a man aged 18-75 years in good health.

The chain recombines TRBV18 with TRBJ1-6; absent DNA, TCRdb's TRBD1 call cannot be checked. Germline CDR1 reads KGHSH; CDR2 reads LQKENI. The CDR3 runs to 13 residues. The CDR3 region is CASSPTQGSPLHF.

In terms of frequency, this clonotype is medium-sized. The V call is TRBV3-1, the J call TRBJ2-5; as DNA is missing, the TRBD2 call by TCRdb cannot be tested. The CDR3 has 19 residues. Germline assignment: CDR1 LGHDT and CDR2 YNNKEL (reference sequence). CDR3 sequence: CASSPGLLQLASVEETQYF.

The chain employs TRBV5-1 and TRBJ1-4. The germline gives CDR1 SGHRS, CDR2 YFSETQ. The CDR3 spans 15 residues. The CDR3 loop reads CASSLSGGRSEKLFF.

This chain joins TRBV10-1 and TRBJ2-1; TCRdb indicates TRBD2, and absent DNA this call remains unverified. This CDR3 is built from 16 residues. Germline CDR1 and CDR2: WNHNN and SYGVQD (reference sequence). The chain's CDR3 is CASSVGPLSSYNEQFF.

The chain combines TRBV20-1 with TRBJ2-4; the D call of TRBD1 rests on TCRdb alone, since no DNA is present to check it. The germline V gene has CDR1 DFQATT and CDR2 SNEGSKA (reference sequence). The CDR3 spans 14 residues. The CDR3 is CSAPEGGPKNIQYF.

The chain uses TRBV5-1 and TRBJ2-7; the TCRdb D gene call, TRBD1, has no DNA to confirm it. There are 13 residues in the CDR3. CDR1 is SGHRS, CDR2 YFSETQ, per germline. This CDR3 is CASRAMGRDEQYF. Drawing the rest from reference TRBV5-1 and TRBJ2-7, the complete variable domain is KAGVTQTPRYLIKTRGQQVTLSCSPISGHRSVSWYQQTPGQGLQFLFEYFSETQRNKGNFPGRFSGRQFSNSRSEMNVSTLELGDSALYLCASRAMGRDEQYFGPGTRLTVT.